A selection of T cell receptor beta chains follows, all from one sample in a study of neurological immune-mediated disorders. Each CDR3 protein is one row after TCRdb ran MiXCR on the 5' RACE reads. This table has approximately 20,000 distinct CDR3 sequences, 7% to 8.5% appearing once. Sequencing was performed on CD8+ T cells from blood. The receptors stem from a woman under 40 with HTLV-1-associated myelopathy (HAM/TSP). Each CDR3 is given with its conserved first and last residue. D genes are given only for firm matches. Rows give clone size only sometimes, using once, few, many, or a class for an expanded clone.

V gene	D gene	J gene	clone size	CDR3 DNA	CDR3 protein
TRBV3-1	NA	TRBJ2-3	many	TGTGCCAGCAGCCAGCTTGCTGGCACAGATACGCAGTATTTT	CASSQLAGTDTQYF
TRBV7-8	NA	TRBJ1-4	many	TGTGCCAGCAGCTTAGTATTTAATGAAAAACTGTTTTTT	CASSLVFNEKLFF
TRBV29-1	TRBD1	TRBJ2-7	many	TGCAGCGTTGAGCAGGGGGCAACCTACGAGCAGTACTTC	CSVEQGATYEQYF
TRBV7-8	NA	TRBJ1-1	medium-sized	TGTGCCAGCAGCTTAGCGGGAACTGAAGCTTTCTTT	CASSLAGTEAFF
TRBV20-1	TRBD2	TRBJ2-1	many	TGCAGTGCTAGAGACGTTAGCGGGGGGAGGAATGAGCAGTTCTTC	CSARDVSGGRNEQFF
TRBV3-1	NA	TRBJ2-7	many	TGTGCCAGCAGCCAAGAGTCTGGGGTCGGCGAGCAGTACTTC	CASSQESGVGEQYF
TRBV29-1	NA	TRBJ2-1	many	TGCAGCGTGGAGGGTGGACAGATGGATAATGAGCAGTTCTTC	CSVEGGQMDNEQFF
TRBV7-8	NA	TRBJ1-4	many	TGTGCCAGCAGCTTAGTTCCCGACTATAATGAAAAACTGTTTTTT	CASSLVPDYNEKLFF
TRBV4-2	NA	TRBJ2-1	many	TGTGCCAGCAGCCAAGAGAACACAGCGGGTGAGCAGTTCTTC	CASSQENTAGEQFF
TRBV13	NA	TRBJ2-7	NA	TGTGCAAACACTCATGGGGGGTCCTACGAGCAGTACTTC	CANTHGGSYEQYF
TRBV4-2	NA	TRBJ2-3	many	TGTGCCAGCAGCCCCCTCGGGGAAAACACAGATACGCAGTATTTT	CASSPLGENTDTQYF